These 27 T cell receptor beta chains originate from one sample sequenced in a study of cytomegalovirus exposure and HLA in healthy donors. The PCR employed 60 Vbeta primers together with 13 Jbeta primers. Produced via immunoSEQ multiplex PCR; TCRdb's table is partial and in-frame only. Counted here are about 150,000 clones, 75% to 85% occurring once; the ten biggest clones make up roughly 6.7%. The sequencing input was PBMCs. Every receptor here comes from a man in his fifties or sixties in good health and CMV-seropositive.

The chain recombines TRBV18 with TRBJ2-5; D is perhaps TRBD2 (5 bases). The germline V and J ends were trimmed by 0 bases and 6 bases, with 11 bases remaining between them. The CDR3 extends over 14 amino acids. From germline, CDR1 is KGHSH and CDR2 LQKENI. CDR3 sequence reads: CASSPPPGGQTQYF. The CDR3 nucleotides read TGTGCCAGCTCACCACCGCCGGGCGGGCAGACCCAGTACTTC.

V and J are TRBV5-1 and TRBJ2-7; TRBD2 is a possible D gene (6 bases). CDR1 and CDR2 from the germline V gene are SGHRS and YFSETQ. V lost 4 bases and J 3 bases, leaving 20 bases between the germline ends. The CDR3 contains 16 residues. The CDR3 nucleotides are TGCGCCAGCAGCCCCGGTGATGAGCGGGCAGGCTACGAGCAGTACTTC. It codes for CASSPGDERAGYEQYF.

The chain joins TRBV5-1 to TRBJ2-7; D gene ambiguous. Germline V gene lookup returns CDR1 SGHRS and CDR2 YFSETQ. This CDR3 comprises 11 residues. V lost 3 bases, J lost 2 bases, and 3 bases lay in between. CDR3 bases: TGCGCCAGCAGCTCGGCCTACGAGCAGTACTTC. It yields the protein CASSSAYEQYF.

This clone was counted a few times. The chain recombines TRBV7-2 with TRBJ1-2, with a tentative D call TRBD1 (6 bases). From germline, CDR1 is SGHTA and CDR2 FQGNSA. This CDR3 has 15 amino acids. The V and J ends lost 4 bases and 2 bases respectively, with 14 bases between them. DNA of the CDR3: TGTGCCAGCAGCTCCGTCGCAGGACAGAACTATGGCTACACCTTC. Translated, it gives CASSSVAGQNYGYTF.

The chain combines TRBV9 with TRBJ1-4, with TRBD1 matching over 7 bases. V trimming: 4 bases; J trimming: 0 bases; junction bases outside the gene matches: 9. The CDR3 length is 17 residues. Germline values: CDR1 SGDLS, CDR2 YYNGEE. CDR3 in amino acids: CASSLGRGTATNEKLFF. The CDR3 DNA follows: TGTGCCAGCAGCCTAGGGAGGGGGACAGCAACTAATGAAAAACTGTTTTTT.

The CDR3 DNA reads as TGTGCCAGCAGACCAGGACAGGGCGCTCCGTACTTC. This encodes CASRPGQGAPYF. J is TRBJ2-7 and V is TRBV6-6; TRBD1 agrees at 8 bases. Trimming removed 6 bases from V and 12 bases from J; junction bases left unmatched: 10. The CDR3 has 12 residues. Germline CDR1 MNHNY, CDR2 SVGAGI (reference sequence).

The chain has TRBV6-5 and TRBJ2-7; maybe TRBD1 (6 bases). The CDR3 has 14 amino acids. Germline V gene lookup returns CDR1 MNHEY and CDR2 SVGAGI. Trimming cost V 0 bases and J 2 bases, with 8 bases left between them. In DNA, the CDR3 is TGTGCCAGCAGTTACTCGACAGGCACCTACGAGCAGTACTTC. Translation: CASSYSTGTYEQYF.

V gene TRBV5-4 combines with J gene TRBJ2-1; 9 nucleotides match TRBD2. CDR1 and CDR2 from the germline V gene are SGHNT and YYREEE (reference sequence). The V segment lost 3 bases and the J segment 2 bases; nucleotides outside the gene matches: 6. The CDR3 loop spans 16 amino acids. This CDR3 is CASSSWRGGTYNEQFF. CDR3 nucleotide sequence: TGTGCCAGCAGCTCATGGCGGGGGGGGACCTACAATGAGCAGTTCTTC.

Here the CDR3 reads CASSLAGTLNEQFF. In DNA form, the CDR3 reads TGTGCCAGCAGCTTAGCGGGGACACTCAATGAGCAGTTCTTC. This chain uses TRBV11-2 with TRBJ2-1; D may be TRBD1 (6 bases). The CDR3 is 14 amino acids. Germline CDR1 SGHAT, CDR2 FQNNGV. Trimming left V 1 base short and J 6 bases short, with 10 bases between.

This clone was seen a single time. This rearrangement joins TRBV18 to TRBJ1-4; possible D gene TRBD1, 5 bases. The CDR3 has 13 residues. V shed 3 bases and J shed 8 bases, with 10 bases lying between them. The germline gives CDR1 KGHSH, CDR2 LQKENI. The CDR3 sequence is CASSPNSGEKLFF. DNA of the CDR3: TGTGCCAGCTCACCGAATTCAGGGGAAAAACTGTTTTTT.

V and J are TRBV6-1 and TRBJ1-5; maybe TRBD1 (6 bases). CDR1 MNHNS and CDR2 SASEGT come from the germline V gene. This CDR3 region has 16 residues. V was pared by 3 bases and J by 3 bases, with 15 bases between. CDR3 bases: TGTGCCAGCAGTGAGGGCGGACAGCGATTCAATCAGCCCCAGCATTTT. This encodes CASSEGGQRFNQPQHF.

The chain links TRBV5-1 to TRBJ1-1, with TRBD1 identical over 7 bases. CDR1 and CDR2 from the germline V gene are SGHRS and YFSETQ. The CDR3 is 15 amino acids. The trim removed 4 bases at V and 4 bases at J, leaving 10 bases unmatched. The CDR3 sequence: CASSQQGPGSTEAFF. Written as DNA, the CDR3 is TGCGCCAGCAGCCAACAGGGGCCAGGGAGCACTGAAGCTTTCTTT.

The J gene is TRBJ1-2, the V gene TRBV6-5, with D uncertain. CDR3 length equals 15 residues. Germline V gives CDR1 MNHEY, CDR2 SVGAGI. V was cut by 0 bases and J by 0 bases, with 8 bases left in between. CDR3 residues: CASSYSGRANYGYTF. CDR3 in DNA: TGTGCCAGCAGTTACTCGGGGAGAGCTAACTATGGCTACACCTTC.

The genes are TRBV28 and TRBJ2-5, with TRBD2 matching 7 bases. The CDR3 length is 13 residues. Germline CDR1 reads MDHEN; CDR2 reads SYDVKM. J lost 4 bases, V lost 4 bases, and 3 bases had no gene match. CDR3 DNA: TGTGCCAGCAGTTCGGCTAGCGGAGAGACCCAGTACTTC. It encodes CASSSASGETQYF.

The rearrangement joins TRBV7-9 to TRBJ2-6; no firm D call. V was clipped by 5 bases and J by 0 bases, with 11 bases between them. The CDR3 has 16 residues. CDR1 and CDR2 (germline): SEHNR, FQNEAQ (reference sequence). CDR3 sequence (DNA): TGTGCCAGCAGCCTTCAGGTCGACTCTGGGGCCAACGTCCTGACTTTC. Its protein product is CASSLQVDSGANVLTF.

Only one count was recorded for this clone. The rearrangement joins TRBV2 to TRBJ1-5; 10 bases agree with TRBD1. The CDR3 is 16 residues long. CDR1 SNHLY and CDR2 FYNNEI come from the germline V gene. V lost 1 base and J lost 9; bases outside the gene matches: 9. Here the CDR3 DNA reads TGTGCCAGCAGTGAAGTTTGGGACAGGGGTGATCGGCCCCAGCATTTT. It translates to CASSEVWDRGDRPQHF.

The rearrangement uses TRBV5-6 and TRBJ2-3; 13 positions agree with TRBD2. CDR3 size: 15 residues. Germline V gives CDR1 SGHDT, CDR2 YYEEEE. The V and J ends lost 0 bases and 6 bases, in that order; junction bases with no gene match: 1. This chain's CDR3 is CASSLELAGGDTQYF. As DNA, the CDR3 is TGTGCCAGCAGCTTGGAACTAGCGGGAGGGGATACGCAGTATTTT.

The chain is built from TRBV7-9 and TRBJ2-7; 9 bases agree with TRBD1. The junction had 16 bases not matched to a gene; V was cut back by 4 bases and J by 0 bases. This CDR3 contains 19 residues. The germline V gene encodes CDR1 SEHNR and CDR2 FQNEAQ (reference sequence). CDR3 region: CASSSGGTGWRVSSYEQYF. CDR3 in DNA: TGTGCCAGCAGCTCTGGGGGGACAGGGTGGCGCGTAAGCTCCTACGAGCAGTACTTC.

The chain links TRBV18 to TRBJ1-6; 7 bases are shared with TRBD1. Losses at the gene ends were 6 bases for V and 7 bases for J; bases not matched to a gene: 9. The CDR3 spans 15 residues. Germline V gene lookup returns CDR1 KGHSH and CDR2 LQKENI. The CDR3 loop reads CASSTGTASNSPLHF. The CDR3 DNA reads as TGTGCCAGCTCTACAGGGACAGCTAGCAATTCACCCCTCCACTTT.

This chain links TRBV11-2 with TRBJ2-7; D ambiguous. The ends were cut back, 5 bases at V and 3 bases at J, with 8 bases in the middle. Per germline, CDR1 SGHAT and CDR2 FQNNGV. The CDR3 is 12 amino acids. CDR3: CASSPSSYEQYF. In nucleotides, the CDR3 is TGTGCCAGCAGCCCAAGTAGCTACGAGCAGTACTTC.

The chain couples TRBV9 to TRBJ2-3; the D gene is possibly TRBD2 (5 bases). This CDR3 is built from 15 residues. Per germline, CDR1 SGDLS and CDR2 YYNGEE. The V end lost 0 bases, the J end lost 4 bases, and 12 bases lay between the germline ends. The CDR3: CASSVESTSSDTQYF. DNA of the CDR3: TGTGCCAGCAGCGTAGAATCTACTAGTTCAGATACGCAGTATTTT. The variable domain in full, completed from reference TRBV9 and TRBJ2-3, reads DSGVTQTPKHLITATGQRVTLRCSPRSGDLSVYWYQQSLDQGLQFLIQYYNGEERAKGNILERFSAQQFPDLHSELNLSSLELGDSALYFCASSVESTSSDTQYFGPGTRLTVL.

V gene TRBV4-1 combines with J gene TRBJ1-6; D is unclear. The CDR3 has 17 amino acids. The germline V gene encodes CDR1 MGHRA and CDR2 YSYEKL. V was cut by 1 base and J by 10 bases, with 20 bases left in between. CDR3 DNA sequence: TGCGCCAGCAGCCAAGTGCCCCACTCCGAGGTAGGATCACCCCTCCACTTT. This codes for CASSQVPHSEVGSPLHF.

The V gene is TRBV7-4, the J gene TRBJ1-5; 9 bases fit TRBD1. The CDR3 runs 19 residues. Trimming at V came to 5 bases and at J to 3 bases, leaving 17 bases not matched to a gene. Germline values: CDR1 SGHVT, CDR2 SQSDAQ. The CDR3 region has the DNA TGTGCCAGCAGCGATAGGTATCCCGGACAGGGGTCGCCCAATCAGCCCCAGCATTTT. It encodes CASSDRYPGQGSPNQPQHF.

In regard to this clone: Other DNA sequences within the sample encode an identical CDR3. The chain recombines TRBV5-1 with TRBJ2-6; D may be TRBD1 (6 bases). Germline CDR1 and CDR2: SGHRS and YFSETQ. V shed 4 bases and J shed 3 bases, with 11 bases lying between them. This CDR3 comprises 15 residues. CDR3 in amino acids: CASSATGSGANVLTF. CDR3 nucleotides: TGCGCCAGCAGCGCAACAGGGAGTGGGGCCAACGTCCTGACTTTC.

In its sample, this clone was seen once. The V and J genes are TRBV6-1 and TRBJ1-1; 7 bases are shared with TRBD1. The CDR3 covers 14 residues. V shed 5 bases and J 4 bases; nucleotides not matched to a gene: 7. Germline CDR1 and CDR2: MNHNS and SASEGT. The CDR3 DNA sequence: TGTGCCAGCAGTACTCACAGGGGAGTCACTGAAGCTTTCTTT. Protein sequence: CASSTHRGVTEAFF.

This clone was seen only once. V gene TRBV15 combines with J gene TRBJ2-1; 10 bases match TRBD2. The germline CDR1 and CDR2 sequences are LNHNV and YYDKDF (reference sequence). CDR3 length: 15 residues. J gave up 4 bases and V 3 bases, and 3 bases lay outside the gene matches. The CDR3 region is CATSRASGSYNEQFF. DNA of the CDR3: TGTGCCACCAGCAGGGCTAGCGGGAGTTACAATGAGCAGTTCTTC.

V is TRBV28 and J is TRBJ1-5, with a weak D call TRBD1 (6 bases). The CDR3 loop spans 14 amino acids. The germline V gene has CDR1 MDHEN and CDR2 SYDVKM. Trimming shortened V by 7 bases and J by 5 bases, and 15 bases separated the two germline ends. The CDR3 DNA follows: TGTGCCAGCACCACTGGGACACAGGATCAGCCCCAGCATTTT. It is translated as CASTTGTQDQPQHF.